The 4 T cell receptor beta chains presented below share a single source sample, sequenced in a study of control samples from healthy donors and cancer patients (dated by TCRdb to about 2020). Library method: the immunoSEQ multiplex PCR assay. As stored in TCRdb, this immuneACCESS dataset retains in-frame rearrangements with V and J assigned. A fraction of the clones does not appear; measured against another copy, unresolved V genes explain less than half of the discrepancy, and the remainder lacks a known reason. A total of over 60,000 clones appear in this sample, about 87% of them only once. The top ten hold 1.5% to 2% of the sample. Sequences were obtained from PBMCs. These receptor sequences come from a woman aged 55-70 years with head and neck cancer.

The rearrangement uses TRBV19 and TRBJ1-5, with TRBD1 identical over 8 bases. The V segment lost 6 bases and the J segment 6 bases; nucleotides outside the gene matches: 10. The CDR3 contains 15 residues. Germline CDR1 and CDR2: LNHDA and SQIVND (reference sequence). The CDR3 reads CASRVADRAFQPQHF. The CDR3 bases are TGTGCCAGTAGGGTGGCGGACAGGGCTTTTCAGCCCCAGCATTTT.

The chain couples TRBV5-4 to TRBJ2-3; 10 bases agree with TRBD2. Per the germline V gene, CDR1 is SGHNT and CDR2 is YYREEE (reference sequence). CDR3 length: 15 residues. Losses at the gene ends were 0 bases for V and 7 bases for J; bases not matched to a gene: 5. CDR3 DNA sequence: TGTGCCAGCAGCTTGGGTGGGACTAGCGTAAATACGCAGTATTTT. Translating gives CASSLGGTSVNTQYF. Complete variable domain (other parts from reference TRBV5-4 and TRBJ2-3): ETGVTQSPTHLIKTRGQQVTLRCSSQSGHNTVSWYQQALGQGPQFIFQYYREEENGRGNFPPRFSGLQFPNYSSELNVNALELDDSALYLCASSLGGTSVNTQYFGPGTRLTVL.

DNA for the CDR3: TGTGCCAGCAGTTTATCGAGAGGAGCTGGAAACACCATATATTTT. Translating it yields CASSLSRGAGNTIYF. V and J are TRBV27 and TRBJ1-3; D not resolved. Trimming took off 0 bases at V and 2 bases at J, with 8 bases between the two ends. Looked up from germline, CDR1 is MNHEY and CDR2 is SMNVEV (reference sequence). The CDR3 has 15 amino acids.

The chain uses TRBV7-3 and TRBJ1-1; D gene unclear. The germline gives CDR1 SGHTA, CDR2 FQGTGA. The CDR3 runs to 13 residues. Trimming pared 4 bases from V and 1 base from J, leaving 7 bases between. CDR3 region: CASSSRGNTEAFF. CDR3 DNA: TGTGCCAGCAGCTCCCGGGGGAACACTGAAGCTTTCTTT.